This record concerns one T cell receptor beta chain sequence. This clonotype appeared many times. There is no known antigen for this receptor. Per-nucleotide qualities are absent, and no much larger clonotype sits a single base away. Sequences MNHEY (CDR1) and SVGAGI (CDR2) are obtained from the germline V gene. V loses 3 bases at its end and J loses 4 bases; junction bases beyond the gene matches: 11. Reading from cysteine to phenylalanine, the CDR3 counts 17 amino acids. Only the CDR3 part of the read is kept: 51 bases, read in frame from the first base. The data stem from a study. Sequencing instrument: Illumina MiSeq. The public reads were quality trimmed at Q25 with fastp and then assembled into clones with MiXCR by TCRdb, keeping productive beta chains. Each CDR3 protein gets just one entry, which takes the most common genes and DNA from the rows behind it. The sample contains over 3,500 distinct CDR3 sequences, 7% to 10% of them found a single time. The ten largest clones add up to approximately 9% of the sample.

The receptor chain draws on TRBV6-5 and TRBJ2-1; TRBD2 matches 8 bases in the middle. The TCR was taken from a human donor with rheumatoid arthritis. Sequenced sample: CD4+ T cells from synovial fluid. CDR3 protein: CASSYGDGRALYNEQFF. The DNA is TGTGCCAGCAGTTATGGGGACGGGAGGGCGCTGTACAATGAGCAGTTCTTC.